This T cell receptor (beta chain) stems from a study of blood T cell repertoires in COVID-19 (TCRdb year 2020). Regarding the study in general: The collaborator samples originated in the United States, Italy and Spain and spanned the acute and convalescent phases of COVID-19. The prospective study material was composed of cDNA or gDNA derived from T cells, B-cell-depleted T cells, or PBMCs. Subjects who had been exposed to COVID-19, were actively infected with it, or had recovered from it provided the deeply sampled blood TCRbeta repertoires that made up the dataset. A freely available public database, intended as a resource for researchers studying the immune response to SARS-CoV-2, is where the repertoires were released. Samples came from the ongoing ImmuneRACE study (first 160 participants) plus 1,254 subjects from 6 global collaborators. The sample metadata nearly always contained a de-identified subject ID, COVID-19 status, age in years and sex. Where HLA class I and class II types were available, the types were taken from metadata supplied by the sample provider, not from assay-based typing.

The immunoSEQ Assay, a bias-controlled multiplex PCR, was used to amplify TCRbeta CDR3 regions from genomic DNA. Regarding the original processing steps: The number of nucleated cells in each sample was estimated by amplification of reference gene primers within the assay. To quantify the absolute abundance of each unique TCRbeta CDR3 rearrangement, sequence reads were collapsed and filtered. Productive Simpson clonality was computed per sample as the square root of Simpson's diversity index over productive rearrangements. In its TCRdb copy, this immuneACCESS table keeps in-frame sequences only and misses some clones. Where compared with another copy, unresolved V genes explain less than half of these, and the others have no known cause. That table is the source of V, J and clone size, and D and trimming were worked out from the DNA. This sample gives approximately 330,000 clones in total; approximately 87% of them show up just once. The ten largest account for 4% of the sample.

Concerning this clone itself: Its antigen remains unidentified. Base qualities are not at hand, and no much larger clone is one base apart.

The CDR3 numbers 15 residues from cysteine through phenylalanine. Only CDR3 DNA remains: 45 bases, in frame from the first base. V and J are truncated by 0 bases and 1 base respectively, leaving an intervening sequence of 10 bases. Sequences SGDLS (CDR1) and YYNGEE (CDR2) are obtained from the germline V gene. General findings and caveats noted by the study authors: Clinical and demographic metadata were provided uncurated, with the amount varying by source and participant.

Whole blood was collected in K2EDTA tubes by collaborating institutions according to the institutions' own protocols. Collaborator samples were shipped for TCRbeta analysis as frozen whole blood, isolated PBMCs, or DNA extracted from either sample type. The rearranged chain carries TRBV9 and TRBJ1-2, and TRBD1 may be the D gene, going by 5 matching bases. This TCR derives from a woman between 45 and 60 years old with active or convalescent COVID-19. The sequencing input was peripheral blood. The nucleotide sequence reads TGTGCCAGCAGCGTAGAGGGGTCCTTTAACTATGGCTACACCTTC. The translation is CASSVEGSFNYGYTF.